Listed below are T cell receptor beta chains from one sample, sequenced in a study of cytomegalovirus exposure and HLA in healthy donors. TCRdb's copy holds only in-frame clones and misses some; the assay was immunoSEQ multiplex PCR. The sample yields 150,000 or so clones, about 84% seen once. Input material: PBMCs. Source of these receptors: a man over 45 in good health and CMV-seronegative. CDR3s include the opening cysteine and the closing phenylalanine or tryptophan. The D gene is left open where the match is weak. Size is omitted from some rows. Given values are once, few, many or a class for expanded clones.

TRBV6-1	14	-	TRBJ1-3	TRBD1	TGTGCCAGCAGCCCGGGACAGGGAGTAAACACCATATATTTT	CASSPGQGVNTIYF
TRBV10-3	16	-	TRBJ2-7	-	TGTGCCAACCCTACAGCAGTTGTCAAGGGGTCCTACGAGCAGTACTTC	CANPTAVVKGSYEQYF
TRBV6-5	16	-	TRBJ2-5	-	TGTGCCAGCAGTTACCGGACAGTCCAAGGGGGAGAGACCCAGTACTTC	CASSYRTVQGGETQYF
TRBV5-1	13	-	TRBJ1-1	-	TGCGCCAGCAGCGTAACAGGGAGCCCTGAAGCTTTCTTT	CASSVTGSPEAFF
TRBV23-1	15	few	TRBJ2-7	-	TGCGCCAGCAGTCAATCGTCGCAGGGTACCTACGAGCAGTACTTC	CASSQSSQGTYEQYF
TRBV5-6	13	-	TRBJ2-1	-	TGTGCCAGCAGTTGGGACTCCACCGATGAGCAGTTCTTC	CASSWDSTDEQFF
TRBV12-5	14	-	TRBJ2-7	TRBD1	TGTGCTAGTGGTTCGGGACAGGGGGACCACGAGCAGTACTTC	CASGSGQGDHEQYF
TRBV28	14	-	TRBJ2-1	-	TGTGCCAGCACCTTACGGCAGGGGTCGAGTGAGCAGTTCTTC	CASTLRQGSSEQFF
TRBV5-4	15	-	TRBJ1-1	-	TGTGCCAGCAGCTTGGACCGGGGGGCCCGAAGTGCGGCTTTCTTT	CASSLDRGARSAAFF
TRBV11-2	16	-	TRBJ2-7	TRBD2	TGTGCCAGCAGCCCCAATGGGCGCGGGGGGACCTACGAGCAGTACTTC	CASSPNGRGGTYEQYF
TRBV7-8	16	-	TRBJ2-7	TRBD1	TGTGCCAGCAGCCCCCCCCGCGGGACAGGGGCCAACGAGCAGTACTTC	CASSPPRGTGANEQYF